Listed here are 12 T cell receptor beta chains from one sample, sequenced in a study of cytomegalovirus exposure and HLA in healthy donors (dated by TCRdb to the late 2010s). Library prep was done by the immunoSEQ multiplex PCR assay. A mixture of 60 forward primers for TCR Vbeta segments and 13 reverse primers for TCR Jbeta segments was used in the multiplex PCR. This is the immuneACCESS table as TCRdb keeps it, with only in-frame sequences that have V and J called. A part of the clones is gone; compared with another copy, unresolved V genes explain less than half, and the rest is unexplained. The sample's own table lists about 200,000 clones. Roughly 6.7% of the sample goes to the ten largest clones. Specimen: PBMCs. The source is a young man in good health and CMV-seronegative.

V gene TRBV4-2 combines with J gene TRBJ1-1; 7 bases align to TRBD1. The germline CDR1 and CDR2 sequences are LGHNA and YNFKEQ. CDR3 length: 18 amino acids. V was pared by 4 bases and J by 1 base, with 15 bases of the junction left unmatched. This CDR3 reads CASSLKSPVGTENTEAFF. The DNA for the CDR3 is TGTGCCAGCAGCCTCAAGAGCCCCGTTGGGACAGAGAACACTGAAGCTTTCTTT.

V usage is TRBV6-5 and J usage is TRBJ1-5; D gene uncertain. From germline, CDR1 is MNHEY and CDR2 SVGAGI. The CDR3 sequence is 14 residues long. The V end was cut by 4 bases, the J end by 5 bases, with 12 bases between. CDR3 in DNA: TGTGCCAGCAGTTTTGGGCAGTGGGATCAGCCCCAGCATTTT. As protein: CASSFGQWDQPQHF.

The chain carries TRBV19 and TRBJ2-3; 7 positions match TRBD2. CDR3 size: 17 residues. V lost 6 bases and J lost 8; bases outside the gene matches: 20. Germline V gene sequence: CDR1 LNHDA, CDR2 SQIVND (reference sequence). The CDR3, as DNA: TGTGCCAGTAGCCCTCTTGGGGGGGACCAGCGGATTGGTACGCAGTATTTT. Its translation: CASSPLGGDQRIGTQYF.

The V and J genes are TRBV7-9 and TRBJ2-7; D might be TRBD2 (6 bases). This CDR3 spans 12 amino acids. CDR1 is SEHNR and CDR2 is FQNEAQ in the germline V gene (reference sequence). V was cut by 3 bases and J by 6 bases, with 9 bases left in between. CDR3: CASSFLGGEQYF. In DNA form, the CDR3 reads TGTGCCAGCAGCTTTCTGGGGGGCGAGCAGTACTTC.

V and J are TRBV18 and TRBJ2-1; D is perhaps TRBD1 (6 bases). Germline values: CDR1 KGHSH, CDR2 LQKENI. This CDR3 has 15 residues. Trimming took 0 bases from V and 5 from J, leaving 11 bases between them. The CDR3 DNA reads TGTGCCAGCTCACCACCCTCCTGGACAGACAATGAGCAGTTCTTC. Translating it yields CASSPPSWTDNEQFF.

V gene TRBV5-4 combines with J gene TRBJ2-3, with a tentative D call TRBD2 (5 bases). The germline V gene has CDR1 SGHNT and CDR2 YYREEE (reference sequence). Trimming took off 4 bases at V and 0 bases at J, with 18 bases between the two ends. The CDR3 has 17 amino acids. CDR3 loop: CASSQGPMGASTDTQYF. CDR3 DNA: TGTGCCAGCAGCCAAGGACCAATGGGAGCTAGCACAGATACGCAGTATTTT.

This sequence joins TRBV7-6 and TRBJ2-1; 14 bases agree with TRBD2. The CDR3 contains 16 residues. V shed 4 bases and J 3 bases; nucleotides not matched to a gene: 2. CDR1 and CDR2 (germline): SGHVS, FNYEAQ. CDR3 region: CASSSGLAGVYNEQFF. DNA of the CDR3: TGTGCCAGCAGCTCGGGACTAGCGGGAGTCTACAATGAGCAGTTCTTC.

The chain couples TRBV28 to TRBJ2-7; 9 positions match TRBD2. With V trimmed by 1 base and J by 5 bases, 9 bases remained unmatched. Germline CDR1 reads MDHEN; CDR2 reads SYDVKM. There are 16 residues in the CDR3. CDR3 sequence reads: CASSLSASGKGNEQYF. The CDR3 DNA reads as TGTGCCAGCAGTTTATCGGCTAGCGGGAAAGGGAACGAGCAGTACTTC.

CDR3 sequence reads: CASSTRSGRAGETQYF. CDR3 bases: TGTGCCAGCAGCACAAGGAGCGGGAGGGCCGGAGAGACCCAGTACTTC. V is TRBV7-7 and J is TRBJ2-5; TRBD2 matches 10 bases. The junction had 10 bases not matched to a gene; V was cut back by 5 bases and J by 4 bases. The CDR3 loop spans 16 amino acids. CDR1 SSHAT and CDR2 FNYEAQ come from the germline V gene (reference sequence).

The CDR3 region is CASSLGAGVSTDTQYF. Written as DNA, the CDR3 is TGTGCCAGCAGCTTAGGGGCGGGAGTTAGCACAGATACGCAGTATTTT. The chain couples TRBV11-2 to TRBJ2-3, with 7 nucleotides matching TRBD2. The V gene's germline CDR1 is SGHAT and CDR2 FQNNGV. CDR3 size: 16 residues. With 1 base clipped from V and 0 bases from J, the junction kept 4 bases outside the gene matches.

CDR3 sequence: CASSLAQIAGGESYEQYF. The DNA for the CDR3 is TGTGCCAGCAGCTTAGCGCAAATAGCGGGGGGTGAGTCCTACGAGCAGTACTTC. V usage is TRBV7-8 and J usage is TRBJ2-7; 10 bases fit TRBD2. From germline, CDR1 is SGHVS and CDR2 FQNEAQ. This CDR3 is built from 18 residues. The V segment lost 0 bases and the J segment 1 base; nucleotides outside the gene matches: 9.

The chain uses TRBV7-9 and TRBJ2-1; 10 nucleotides match TRBD1. V lost 3 bases, J lost 7 bases, and 6 bases stayed unmatched. The CDR3 extends over 15 amino acids. Germline V lookup: CDR1 SEHNR, CDR2 FQNEAQ (reference sequence). This CDR3 is CASSFTGTGVNEQFF. The CDR3 bases are TGTGCCAGCAGCTTTACCGGGACAGGGGTGAATGAGCAGTTCTTC.